The 24 T cell receptor beta chains presented below share a single source sample, sequenced in a study of PD-1 blockade in classical Hodgkin lymphoma. Brentuximab vedotin exposure varied, and every patient relapsed after autologous stem cell transplantation. Profiled with immunoSEQ multiplex PCR; TCRdb holds only in-frame clones, not every one. The sample records 15,000 or so clones, 70% to 80% being singletons. The sample in question was peripheral blood mononuclear cells (PBMCs), obtained at baseline. These receptors all come from a human donor with classical Hodgkin lymphoma.

The chain employs TRBV19 and TRBJ2-2; weak D call: TRBD2 (6 bases). With 8 bases removed from V and 1 base from J, the gap between germline ends came to 11 bases. Germline V lookup: CDR1 LNHDA, CDR2 SQIVND (reference sequence). The CDR3 covers 14 residues. The CDR3 is CASERVLNTGELFF. CDR3 coding DNA: TGTGCCAGTGAGCGGGTATTGAACACCGGGGAGCTGTTTTTT.

The rearrangement links TRBV10-3 to TRBJ2-7, with 15 bases that match TRBD2. The CDR3 has 14 residues. CDR1 is ENHRY and CDR2 is SYGVKD in the germline V gene. V trimming: 8 bases; J trimming: 3 bases; junction bases outside the gene matches: 2. CDR3 coding DNA: TGTGCCATCGGGGGACTAGCGGGAGGCTACGAGCAGTACTTC. Translation: CAIGGLAGGYEQYF.

This chain uses TRBV28 with TRBJ1-2; D is possibly TRBD1 (5 bases). From germline, CDR1 is MDHEN and CDR2 SYDVKM. Trimming took off 3 bases at V and 3 bases at J, with 8 bases between the two ends. There are 13 residues in the CDR3. The CDR3 DNA is TGTGCCAGCAGTTTGCAGGGTGACTATGGCTACACCTTC. This codes for CASSLQGDYGYTF.

J is TRBJ1-1 and V is TRBV6-6; 9 bases fit TRBD1. Trimming took 4 bases from V and 5 from J; bases not matched to a gene: 11. Germline lookup yields CDR1 MNHNY and CDR2 SVGAGI (reference sequence). This CDR3 comprises 16 residues. CDR3 in amino acids: CASSSPGTGSYTEAFF. The DNA for the CDR3 is TGTGCCAGCAGTTCCCCCGGGACAGGGTCGTATACTGAAGCTTTCTTT.

This clone turned up a few times. The chain uses TRBV13 and TRBJ2-7; TRBD1 matches 10 bases. This CDR3 has 16 amino acids. The germline gives CDR1 PRHDT, CDR2 FYEKMQ (reference sequence). J gave up 0 bases and V 5 bases, and 7 bases lay outside the gene matches. The CDR3 protein is CASSQGQGTNSYEQYF. The CDR3 DNA reads TGTGCCAGCAGCCAGGGACAGGGGACAAACTCCTACGAGCAGTACTTC.

J is TRBJ2-6 and V is TRBV7-9; no reliable D call. The ends were cut back, 3 bases at V and 0 bases at J, with 9 bases in the middle. This CDR3 contains 16 residues. Germline V gene data show CDR1 as SEHNR and CDR2 as FQNEAQ (reference sequence). DNA for the CDR3: TGTGCCAGCAGCTTCGACCGAGACTCTGGGGCCAACGTCCTGACTTTC. Encoded protein: CASSFDRDSGANVLTF.

This sequence joins TRBV9 and TRBJ1-2, with D tentatively TRBD1 (5 bases). The CDR3 is 14 amino acids. Looked up from germline, CDR1 is SGDLS and CDR2 is YYNGEE. The V end was cut by 3 bases, the J end by 6 bases, with 15 bases between. The CDR3 sequence: CASSAGHLQDGYTF. The CDR3 region has the DNA TGTGCCAGCAGCGCCGGACATCTACAGGATGGCTACACCTTC.

This sequence joins TRBV4-1 and TRBJ2-4, with D perhaps matching TRBD2 (6 bases). The V end lost 1 base, the J end lost 8 bases, and 15 bases lay between the germline ends. Germline CDR1 is MGHRA and CDR2 is YSYEKL. The CDR3 covers 15 residues. The CDR3 coding sequence is TGCGCCAGCAGCCAAGGGTGGGGAGGCATTGACATTCAGTACTTC. Translated, it gives CASSQGWGGIDIQYF.

The chain combines TRBV27 with TRBJ1-5; TRBD1 might be the D (6 bases). There are 15 residues in the CDR3. Germline lookup yields CDR1 MNHEY and CDR2 SMNVEV (reference sequence). V was cut by 4 bases and J by 4 bases, with 14 bases left in between. The CDR3: CASSSDRNLNQPQHF. For the CDR3, the DNA is TGTGCCAGCAGTTCCGACAGGAACCTAAATCAGCCCCAGCATTTT.

The chain is built from TRBV7-2 and TRBJ1-6, with TRBD1 matching over 8 bases. The junction had 7 bases not matched to a gene; V was cut back by 4 bases and J by 2 bases. The CDR3 spans 17 residues. Germline V lookup: CDR1 SGHTA, CDR2 FQGNSA. In DNA form, the CDR3 reads TGTGCCAGCAGCTCAACCCTCAGGGGGCCCTATAATTCACCCCTCCACTTT. This translates into CASSSTLRGPYNSPLHF.

DNA for the CDR3: TGTGCCAGCAGTTTATATTTGAGGCCCCCGAGAGATACGCAGTATTTT. Protein product: CASSLYLRPPRDTQYF. The chain has TRBV28 and TRBJ2-3; D gene uncertain. V was clipped by 1 base and J by 5 bases, with 16 bases between them. The germline V gene has CDR1 MDHEN and CDR2 SYDVKM. This CDR3 region has 16 residues. Full variable domain (remainder filled in from reference TRBV28 and TRBJ2-3): DVKVTQSSRYLVKRTGEKVFLECVQDMDHENMFWYRQDPGLGLRLIYFSYDVKMKEKGDIPEGYSVSREKKERFSLILESASTNQTSMYLCASSLYLRPPRDTQYFGPGTRLTVL.

CDR3 in amino acids: CASSQDRTGELFF. The CDR3 DNA reads TGTGCCAGCAGCCAGGACCGCACCGGGGAGCTGTTTTTT. The chain uses TRBV11-2 and TRBJ2-2, with D uncertain. V was trimmed by 5 bases and J by 4 bases, leaving 8 bases between them. CDR1 SGHAT and CDR2 FQNNGV come from the germline V gene. This CDR3 comprises 13 residues.

This sequence joins TRBV2 and TRBJ2-2, with D possibly being TRBD2 (5 bases). Between the trimmed V and J ends, which lost 4 bases and 0 bases, there was a span of 9 bases. This CDR3 region has 15 residues. Germline CDR1 SNHLY, CDR2 FYNNEI. The CDR3 bases are TGTGCCAGCAGTGGACCCGGGACGAACACCGGGGAGCTGTTTTTT. It specifies CASSGPGTNTGELFF.

V gene TRBV19 combines with J gene TRBJ2-5, with 10 positions matching TRBD1. Germline loops: CDR1 LNHDA, CDR2 SQIVND (reference sequence). J lost 4 bases, V lost 4 bases, and 9 bases had no gene match. CDR3 length equals 16 residues. The CDR3 DNA reads as TGTGCCAGTAGTACGACGCGACAGGGGGCGCGAGAGACCCAGTACTTC. As protein: CASSTTRQGARETQYF.

The chain carries TRBV6-5 and TRBJ2-7; D unclear. The CDR3 runs to 13 residues. The germline V and J ends were trimmed by 5 bases and 12 bases, with 20 bases remaining between them. CDR1 is MNHEY and CDR2 is SVGAGI in the germline V gene. This chain's CDR3 is CASSPQTTGLRYF. The CDR3 nucleotides are TGTGCCAGCAGTCCCCAGACAACCGGATTAAGGTACTTC.

This clone was seen once. The J gene is TRBJ2-1, the V gene TRBV6-1, with no clear D. The CDR3 extends over 15 amino acids. Germline V CDR1 and CDR2: MNHNS, SASEGT. V lost 5 bases and J 3 bases, leaving 14 bases between the germline ends. CDR3 coding DNA: TGTGCCAGCAGTACGGACGGACGACACTACAATGAGCAGTTCTTC. Translated, it gives CASSTDGRHYNEQFF.

The chain couples TRBV28 to TRBJ2-1; 8 bases are a match to TRBD2. CDR3 length: 13 amino acids. Trimming at V came to 8 bases and at J to 7 bases, leaving 7 bases not matched to a gene. The germline V gene encodes CDR1 MDHEN and CDR2 SYDVKM. The DNA of the CDR3 is TGTGCCAGCCACAGGGTAGCGGGGAATGAGCAGTTCTTC. It codes for CASHRVAGNEQFF.

This clone was observed a single time. The chain links TRBV5-1 to TRBJ1-4, with D hard to call. V was cut by 2 bases and J by 2 bases, with 7 bases left in between. This CDR3 contains 14 residues. CDR1 is SGHRS, CDR2 YFSETQ, per germline. The CDR3 nucleotides are TGCGCCAGCAGCTTCACCGGCACTAATGAAAAACTGTTTTTT. This codes for CASSFTGTNEKLFF.

In its sample, this clone was seen once. This chain uses TRBV4-3 with TRBJ1-2; D may be TRBD1 (5 bases). V was cut by 0 bases and J by 3 bases, with 11 bases left in between. Germline V gene lookup returns CDR1 LGHNA and CDR2 YSLEER. The CDR3 has 15 residues. The CDR3 protein is CASSQEGGTHYGYTF. CDR3 sequence (DNA): TGCGCCAGCAGCCAAGAGGGTGGGACCCACTATGGCTACACCTTC.

This chain uses TRBV4-1 with TRBJ1-1; D gene unclear. Trimming took off 2 bases at V and 6 bases at J, with 10 bases between the two ends. The CDR3 is 13 amino acids. CDR1 is MGHRA and CDR2 is YSYEKL in the germline V gene. Here the CDR3 DNA reads TGCGCCAGCAGCCAATTTCGTTACGCTGAAGCTTTCTTT. Translated: CASSQFRYAEAFF.

In its sample, this clone is medium-sized. The chain has TRBV5-4 and TRBJ1-1; D call uncertain. Trimming pared 0 bases from V and 3 bases from J, leaving 3 bases between. The CDR3 has 12 residues. Germline V gene sequence: CDR1 SGHNT, CDR2 YYREEE (reference sequence). The CDR3 coding sequence is TGTGCCAGCAGCTTGGGTTACACTGAAGCTTTCTTT. Amino acid sequence: CASSLGYTEAFF.

The J gene is TRBJ2-3, the V gene TRBV30; D gene uncertain. The CDR3 runs 14 residues. The germline V and J ends were trimmed by 5 bases and 2 bases, with 14 bases remaining between them. Germline V gene sequence: CDR1 GTSNPN, CDR2 SVGIG (reference sequence). DNA for the CDR3: TGTGCCTGGGCTATAGGATTACTCACAGATACGCAGTATTTT. This codes for CAWAIGLLTDTQYF.

The chain joins TRBV28 to TRBJ2-3; D is uncertain. Germline CDR1 and CDR2: MDHEN and SYDVKM. The CDR3 spans 12 residues. V was cut by 6 bases and J by 3 bases, with 7 bases left in between. This chain's CDR3 is CASSSPTDTQYF. The CDR3 region has the DNA TGTGCCAGCAGCTCACCGACAGATACGCAGTATTTT. The full variable domain, with the rest looked up from reference TRBV28 and TRBJ2-3, is DVKVTQSSRYLVKRTGEKVFLECVQDMDHENMFWYRQDPGLGLRLIYFSYDVKMKEKGDIPEGYSVSREKKERFSLILESASTNQTSMYLCASSSPTDTQYFGPGTRLTVL.

The chain employs TRBV18 and TRBJ2-7; 7 bases line up with TRBD1. Trimming took 3 bases from V and 3 from J; bases not matched to a gene: 5. Germline values: CDR1 KGHSH, CDR2 LQKENI. This CDR3 contains 14 residues. CDR3 protein: CASSPRDRVYEQYF. DNA of the CDR3: TGTGCCAGCTCACCCAGGGACAGAGTCTACGAGCAGTACTTC.